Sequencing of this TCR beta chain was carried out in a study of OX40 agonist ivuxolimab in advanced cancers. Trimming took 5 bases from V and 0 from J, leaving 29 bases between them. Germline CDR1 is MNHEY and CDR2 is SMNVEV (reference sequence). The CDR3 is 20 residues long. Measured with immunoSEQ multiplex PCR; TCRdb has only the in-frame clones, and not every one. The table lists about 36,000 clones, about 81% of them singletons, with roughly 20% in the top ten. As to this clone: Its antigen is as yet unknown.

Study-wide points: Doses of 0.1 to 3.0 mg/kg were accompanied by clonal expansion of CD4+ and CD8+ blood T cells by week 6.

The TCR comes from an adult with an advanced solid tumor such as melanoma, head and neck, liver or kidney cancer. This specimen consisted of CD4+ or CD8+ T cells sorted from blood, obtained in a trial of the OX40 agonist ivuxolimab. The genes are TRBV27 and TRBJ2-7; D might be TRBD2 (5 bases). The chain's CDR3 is CASSPDFFPPGLSSSYEQYF. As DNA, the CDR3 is TGTGCCAGCAGTCCCGACTTCTTTCCGCCCGGACTTTCCTCCTCCTACGAGCAGTACTTC.